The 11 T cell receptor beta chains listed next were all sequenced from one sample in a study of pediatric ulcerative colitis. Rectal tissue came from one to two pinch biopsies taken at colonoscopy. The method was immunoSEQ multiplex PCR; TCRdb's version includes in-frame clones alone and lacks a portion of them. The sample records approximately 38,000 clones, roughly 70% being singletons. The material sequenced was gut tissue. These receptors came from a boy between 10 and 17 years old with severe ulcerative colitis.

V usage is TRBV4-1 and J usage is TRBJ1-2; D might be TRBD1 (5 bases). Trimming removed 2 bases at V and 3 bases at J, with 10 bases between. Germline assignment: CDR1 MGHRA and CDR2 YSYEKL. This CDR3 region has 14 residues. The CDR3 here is CASSQTGQDYGYTF. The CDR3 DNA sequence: TGCGCCAGCAGCCAAACAGGTCAGGACTATGGCTACACCTTC.

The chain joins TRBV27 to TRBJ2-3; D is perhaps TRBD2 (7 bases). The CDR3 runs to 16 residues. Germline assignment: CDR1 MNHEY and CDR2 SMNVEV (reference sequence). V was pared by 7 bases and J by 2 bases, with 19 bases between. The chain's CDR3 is CASTPGGGRYTDTQYF. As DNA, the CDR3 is TGTGCCAGCACCCCGGGGGGCGGGCGGTACACAGATACGCAGTATTTT.

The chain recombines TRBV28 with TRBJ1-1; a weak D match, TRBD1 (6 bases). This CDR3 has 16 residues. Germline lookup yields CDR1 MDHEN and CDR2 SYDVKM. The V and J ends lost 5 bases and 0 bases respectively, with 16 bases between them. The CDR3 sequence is CASSPGGGHLNTEAFF. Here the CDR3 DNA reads TGTGCCAGCAGTCCTGGGGGGGGACACCTGAACACTGAAGCTTTCTTT.

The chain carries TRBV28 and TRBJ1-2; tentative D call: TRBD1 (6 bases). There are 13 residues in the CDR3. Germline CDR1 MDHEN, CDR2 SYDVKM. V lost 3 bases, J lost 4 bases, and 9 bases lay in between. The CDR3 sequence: CASSLGHVYGYTF. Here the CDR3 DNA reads TGTGCCAGCAGTTTGGGACACGTCTATGGCTACACCTTC.

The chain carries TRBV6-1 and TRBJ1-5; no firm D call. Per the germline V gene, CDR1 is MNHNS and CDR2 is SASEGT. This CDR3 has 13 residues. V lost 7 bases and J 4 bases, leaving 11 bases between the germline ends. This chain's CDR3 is CASNRELNQPQHF. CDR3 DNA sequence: TGTGCCAGCAACCGAGAACTAAATCAGCCCCAGCATTTT.

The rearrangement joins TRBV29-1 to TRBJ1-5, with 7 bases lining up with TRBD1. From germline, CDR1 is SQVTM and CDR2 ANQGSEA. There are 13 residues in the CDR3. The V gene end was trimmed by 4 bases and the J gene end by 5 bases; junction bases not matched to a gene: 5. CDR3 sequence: CSVVGGADQPQHF. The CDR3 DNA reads TGCAGCGTTGTAGGGGGCGCGGATCAGCCCCAGCATTTT. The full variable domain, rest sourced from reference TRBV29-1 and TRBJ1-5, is SAVISQKPSRDICQRGTSLTIQCQVDSQVTMMFWYRQQPGQSLTLIATANQGSEATYESGFVIDKFPISRPNLTFSTLTVSNMSPEDSSIYLCSVVGGADQPQHFGDGTRLSIL.

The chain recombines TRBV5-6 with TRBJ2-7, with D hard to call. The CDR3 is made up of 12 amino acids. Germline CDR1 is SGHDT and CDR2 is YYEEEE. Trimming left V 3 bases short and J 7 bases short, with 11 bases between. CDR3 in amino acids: CASSYVRKEQYF. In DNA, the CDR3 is TGTGCCAGCAGCTACGTCCGAAAGGAGCAGTACTTC.

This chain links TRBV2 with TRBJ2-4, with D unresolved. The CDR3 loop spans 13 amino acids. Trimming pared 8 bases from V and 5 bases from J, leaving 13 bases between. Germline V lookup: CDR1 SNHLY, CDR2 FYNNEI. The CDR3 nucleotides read TGTGCCAGCTCTCGCGGCGGCGAAAACATTCAGTACTTC. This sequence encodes CASSRGGENIQYF.

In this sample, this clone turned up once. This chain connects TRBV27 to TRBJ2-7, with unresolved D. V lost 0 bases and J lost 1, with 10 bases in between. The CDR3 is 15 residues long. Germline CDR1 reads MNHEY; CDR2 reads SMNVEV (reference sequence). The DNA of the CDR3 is TGTGCCAGCAGTTTATCGCTTACCGCATCCTACGAGCAGTACTTC. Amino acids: CASSLSLTASYEQYF.

The CDR3 coding sequence is TGTGCCAGCAGCTCCGGGACACGAGGGACCCAGTACTTC. This encodes CASSSGTRGTQYF. The chain employs TRBV7-9 and TRBJ2-5, with D maybe TRBD1 (6 bases). CDR1 and CDR2 from the germline V gene are SEHNR and FQNEAQ (reference sequence). V lost 4 bases, J lost 7 bases, and 13 bases lay in between. CDR3 length: 13 amino acids.

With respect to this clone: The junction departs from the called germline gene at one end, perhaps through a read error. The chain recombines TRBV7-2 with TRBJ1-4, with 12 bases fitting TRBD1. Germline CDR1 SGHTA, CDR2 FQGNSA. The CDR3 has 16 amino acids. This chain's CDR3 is CASTLRVGTGGEKLFF. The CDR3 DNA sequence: TGTGCCAGCACCTTAAGAGTGGGGACAGGGGGCGAAAAACTGTTTTTT.